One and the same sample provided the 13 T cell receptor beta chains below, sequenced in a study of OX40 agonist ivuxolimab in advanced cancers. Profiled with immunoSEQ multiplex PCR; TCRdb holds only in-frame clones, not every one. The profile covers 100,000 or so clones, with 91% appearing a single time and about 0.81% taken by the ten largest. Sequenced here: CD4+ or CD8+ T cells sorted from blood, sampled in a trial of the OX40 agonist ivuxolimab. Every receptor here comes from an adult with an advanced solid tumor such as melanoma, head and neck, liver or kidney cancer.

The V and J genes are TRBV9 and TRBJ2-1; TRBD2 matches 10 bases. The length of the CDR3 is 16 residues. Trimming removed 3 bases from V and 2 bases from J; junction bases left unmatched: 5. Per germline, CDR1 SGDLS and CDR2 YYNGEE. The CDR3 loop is CASSAMSGRAYNEQFF. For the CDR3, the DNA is TGTGCCAGCAGCGCGATGAGCGGGAGGGCCTACAATGAGCAGTTCTTC.

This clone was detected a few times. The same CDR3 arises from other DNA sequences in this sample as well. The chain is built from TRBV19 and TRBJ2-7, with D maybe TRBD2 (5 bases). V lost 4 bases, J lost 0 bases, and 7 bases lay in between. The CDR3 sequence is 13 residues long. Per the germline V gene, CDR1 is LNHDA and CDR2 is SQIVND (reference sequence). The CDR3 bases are TGTGCCAGTAGTAACCGGGGCTCCTACGAGCAGTACTTC. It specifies CASSNRGSYEQYF.

The CDR3 here is CASSLVVSGNTIYF. The CDR3 DNA is TGTGCCAGCAGCTTGGTAGTCTCTGGAAACACCATATATTTT. The chain links TRBV5-6 to TRBJ1-3, with D unresolved. The CDR3 runs 14 residues. V lost 0 bases to trimming and J lost 0 bases, with 4 bases between them. Germline loops: CDR1 SGHDT, CDR2 YYEEEE.

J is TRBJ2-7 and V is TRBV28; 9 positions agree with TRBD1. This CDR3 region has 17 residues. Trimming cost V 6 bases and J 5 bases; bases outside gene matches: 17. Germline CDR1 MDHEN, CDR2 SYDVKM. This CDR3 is CASRSPSRQGVKDEQYF. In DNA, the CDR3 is TGTGCCAGCAGATCTCCTTCCCGACAGGGGGTTAAGGACGAGCAGTACTTC.

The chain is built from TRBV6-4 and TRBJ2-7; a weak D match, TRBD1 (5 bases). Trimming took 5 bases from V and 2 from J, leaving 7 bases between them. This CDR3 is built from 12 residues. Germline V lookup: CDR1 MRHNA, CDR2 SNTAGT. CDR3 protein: CASSRGPYEQYF. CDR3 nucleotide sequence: TGTGCCAGCAGTAGGGGTCCCTACGAGCAGTACTTC.

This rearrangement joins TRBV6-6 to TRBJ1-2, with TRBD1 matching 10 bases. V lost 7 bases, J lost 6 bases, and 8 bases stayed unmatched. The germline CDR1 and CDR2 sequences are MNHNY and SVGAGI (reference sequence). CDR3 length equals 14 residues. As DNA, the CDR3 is TGTGCCAGCACCGGAACCGGGACAGGGGATGGCTACACCTTC. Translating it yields CASTGTGTGDGYTF.

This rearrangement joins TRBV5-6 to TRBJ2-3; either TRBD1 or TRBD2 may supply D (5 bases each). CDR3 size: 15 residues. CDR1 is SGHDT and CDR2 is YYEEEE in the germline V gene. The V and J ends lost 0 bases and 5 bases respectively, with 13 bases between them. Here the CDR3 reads CASSLAGPVVDTQYF. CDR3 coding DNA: TGTGCCAGCAGCTTGGCGGGACCAGTGGTAGATACGCAGTATTTT.

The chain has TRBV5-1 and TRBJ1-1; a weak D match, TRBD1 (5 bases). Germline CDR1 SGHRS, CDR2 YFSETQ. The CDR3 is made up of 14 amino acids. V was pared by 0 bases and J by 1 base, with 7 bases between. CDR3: CASSLAGGNTEAFF. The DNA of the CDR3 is TGCGCCAGCAGCTTGGCCGGGGGGAACACTGAAGCTTTCTTT.

CDR3 amino acids: CASSSRTDYYGYTF. The CDR3 coding sequence is TGCGCCAGCAGCTCCCGGACGGATTACTATGGCTACACCTTC. The chain combines TRBV5-1 with TRBJ1-2; D remains unclear. The CDR3 has 14 amino acids. The V and J ends lost 3 bases and 3 bases respectively, with 12 bases between them. Per the germline V gene, CDR1 is SGHRS and CDR2 is YFSETQ.

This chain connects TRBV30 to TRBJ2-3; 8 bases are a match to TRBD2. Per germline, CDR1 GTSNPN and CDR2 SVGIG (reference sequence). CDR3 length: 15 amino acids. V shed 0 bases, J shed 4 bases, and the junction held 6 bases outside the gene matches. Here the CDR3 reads CAWSVRGGVADTQYF. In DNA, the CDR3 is TGTGCCTGGAGTGTACGGGGGGGCGTGGCAGATACGCAGTATTTT.

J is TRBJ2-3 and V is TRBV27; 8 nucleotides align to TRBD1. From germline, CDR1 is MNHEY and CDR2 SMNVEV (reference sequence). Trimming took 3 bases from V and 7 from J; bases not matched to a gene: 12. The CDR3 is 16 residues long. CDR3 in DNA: TGTGCCAGCAGTTTGCGGGTGGGGACAGGAGACTATACGCAGTATTTT. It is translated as CASSLRVGTGDYTQYF.

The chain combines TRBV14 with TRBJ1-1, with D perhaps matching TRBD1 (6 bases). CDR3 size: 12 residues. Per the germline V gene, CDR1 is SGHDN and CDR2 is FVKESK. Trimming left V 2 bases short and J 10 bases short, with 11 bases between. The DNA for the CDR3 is TGTGCCAGCAGCCAACTCGACAGGAGAGCTTTCTTT. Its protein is CASSQLDRRAFF.

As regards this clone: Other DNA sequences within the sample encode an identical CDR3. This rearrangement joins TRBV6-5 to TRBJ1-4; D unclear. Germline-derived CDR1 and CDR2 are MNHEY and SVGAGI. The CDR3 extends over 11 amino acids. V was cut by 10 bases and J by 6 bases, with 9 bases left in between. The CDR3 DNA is TGTGCCACAGCCCGCGATGAAAAACTGTTTTTT. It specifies CATARDEKLFF.